These 25 T cell receptor beta chains share one sample of origin, sequenced in a study of regulatory T cells in long-lasting Graves disease. Time point in this sample: persistent/refractory GD, antithyroid drugs over 5 years with positive TRAb. Isolated PBMC RNA provided the starting material for the TCR library. Construction of TCR beta libraries relied on iRepertoire HTBI primers and on Arm-PCR targeting CDR3 regions. TCRdb re-analysed the multiplex PCR reads in MiXCR, keeping a single row per CDR3 protein. The sample has a few hundred thousand distinct CDR3 sequences, 20% to 25% seen once. This sample comprised peripheral blood mononuclear cells (PBMCs), obtained when the disease was refractory, from a patient treated with antithyroid drugs. Receptors originate from a female donor with Graves disease.

This clonotype has a count of ten or more. V gene TRBV27 combines with J gene TRBJ2-7; perhaps TRBD2 as D (6 bases). Germline V lookup: CDR1 MNHEY, CDR2 SMNVEV (reference sequence). This CDR3 has 16 residues. Trimming cost V 0 bases and J 2 bases, with 14 bases left between them. The CDR3 coding sequence is TGTGCCAGCAGTTTATCTCTAGCGTGGACTCCCTACGAGCAGTACTTC. Residues: CASSLSLAWTPYEQYF.

The rearrangement links TRBV29-1 to TRBJ2-2; D gene ambiguous. Germline V lookup: CDR1 SQVTM, CDR2 ANQGSEA. The CDR3 spans 10 residues. Trimming removed 7 bases at V and 7 bases at J, with 7 bases between. In DNA form, the CDR3 reads TGCAGCGGCGGTAACGGGGAGCTGTTTTTT. Translated: CSGGNGELFF.

This clonotype has just a few counts. The chain combines TRBV3-1 with TRBJ2-4; maybe TRBD2 (6 bases). Deletions cut 2 bases from V and 3 bases from J, with 20 bases between. Germline V gene lookup returns CDR1 LGHDT and CDR2 YNNKEL (reference sequence). CDR3 length: 18 amino acids. CDR3 coding DNA: TGTGCCAGCAGCCAAATCGGGGGACTCTCTGTGGGCAAAAACATTCAGTACTTC. This encodes CASSQIGGLSVGKNIQYF.

The CDR3 region has the DNA TGTGCCAGCAGCGGGACAGGGGGTCCCTACGAGCAGTACTTC. Translation: CASSGTGGPYEQYF. The V and J genes are TRBV9 and TRBJ2-7, with 10 bases fitting TRBD1. The CDR3 covers 14 residues. V trimming: 3 bases; J trimming: 2 bases; junction bases outside the gene matches: 2. Germline loops: CDR1 SGDLS, CDR2 YYNGEE.

The table lists this clonotype with many counts. The rearrangement uses TRBV18 and TRBJ1-2, with TRBD1 matching over 7 bases. Germline trimming cut 6 bases from V and 2 bases from J; bases unmatched to any gene: 6. The CDR3 is made up of 14 amino acids. CDR1 is KGHSH, CDR2 LQKENI, per germline. This CDR3 reads CASSAGQQNYGYTF. CDR3 sequence (DNA): TGTGCCAGCTCTGCGGGACAGCAAAACTATGGCTACACCTTC.

With respect to this clonotype: Because the CDR3 is missing its conserved closing phenylalanine or tryptophan, this is likely a read error. The J gene is TRBJ1-2, the V gene TRBV29-1; D gene ambiguous. Trimming cost V 0 bases and J 0 bases, with 11 bases left between them. Germline CDR1 is SQVTM and CDR2 is ANQGSEA. There are 15 residues in the CDR3. The CDR3 nucleotides are TGCAGCGTTGAAGATCCCCCAAGATCTAACTATGGCTACACCATC. Translating gives CSVEDPPRSNYGYTI.

This clonotype was detected a few times. The chain links TRBV18 to TRBJ1-1; 7 nucleotides agree with TRBD1. The CDR3 covers 16 residues. With V trimmed by 2 bases and J by 1 base, 7 bases remained unmatched. The germline CDR1 and CDR2 sequences are KGHSH and LQKENI. The CDR3 DNA is TGTGCCAGCTCACCATTAGTGGACAGGACGAACACTGAAGCTTTCTTT. Amino acid sequence: CASSPLVDRTNTEAFF.

The table lists this clonotype with a few counts. V gene TRBV7-2 combines with J gene TRBJ1-3, with unresolved D. With 5 bases removed from V and 3 bases from J, the gap between germline ends came to 8 bases. There are 13 residues in the CDR3. Germline V gives CDR1 SGHTA, CDR2 FQGNSA. The CDR3 is CASSPPNGNTIYF. CDR3 bases: TGTGCCAGCAGCCCCCCCAATGGAAACACCATATATTTT.

This clonotype appeared many times. The chain joins TRBV5-1 to TRBJ1-1; tentatively, D is TRBD1 (5 bases). CDR1 and CDR2 (germline): SGHRS, YFSETQ. V was clipped by 0 bases and J by 1 base, with 10 bases between them. The CDR3 extends over 15 amino acids. CDR3 DNA: TGCGCCAGCAGCTTGGTCGGGGCGAAGAACACTGAAGCTTTCTTT. Translated, it gives CASSLVGAKNTEAFF.

This clonotype showed up many times. The V call is TRBV6-5, the J call TRBJ1-1; 7 bases match TRBD1. Unmatched junction bases numbered 9, after V lost 2 bases and J lost 0 bases. The CDR3 runs 17 residues. CDR1 MNHEY and CDR2 SVGAGI come from the germline V gene. The CDR3 sequence is CASSYTRTGGMNTEAFF. The CDR3 bases are TGTGCCAGCAGTTACACCCGGACAGGTGGCATGAACACTGAAGCTTTCTTT.

This clonotype was counted ten times or more. V usage is TRBV28 and J usage is TRBJ2-5; TRBD2 matches 10 bases. The junction had 4 bases not matched to a gene; V was cut back by 1 base and J by 5 bases. The germline CDR1 and CDR2 sequences are MDHEN and SYDVKM. The CDR3 has 15 residues. CDR3 DNA sequence: TGTGCCAGCAGTTTATCCGGTAGCGGGAGGGAGACCCAGTACTTC. This translates into CASSLSGSGRETQYF.

This clonotype was counted many times. The V call is TRBV5-6, the J call TRBJ2-7; TRBD2 matches 10 bases. Germline V CDR1 and CDR2: SGHDT, YYEEEE. The CDR3 has 15 residues. V shed 4 bases and J 2 bases; nucleotides not matched to a gene: 6. CDR3 region: CASSLLAGDTYEQYF. CDR3 nucleotide sequence: TGTGCCAGCAGCCTGCTAGCGGGAGACACCTACGAGCAGTACTTC. Based on the CDR3 plus reference TRBV5-6 and TRBJ2-7, the full variable domain is DAGVTQSPTHLIKTRGQQVTLRCSPKSGHDTVSWYQQALGQGPQFIFQYYEEEERQRGNFPDRFSGHQFPNYSSELNVNALLLGDSALYLCASSLLAGDTYEQYFGPGTRLTVT.

As for this clonotype: A junction boundary mismatches the germline segment, possibly from a read error. The V and J genes are TRBV7-9 and TRBJ2-5; the D is unclear. The CDR3 totals 12 residues. From germline, CDR1 is SEHNR and CDR2 FQNEAQ (reference sequence). CDR3 sequence: CVSSWDEETQYF. The CDR3 region has the DNA TGTGTCAGCAGCTGGGATGAGGAGACCCAGTACTTC.

This clonotype was recorded at least ten times. The V and J genes are TRBV2 and TRBJ2-4, with 10 bases matching TRBD1. V lost 3 bases to trimming and J lost 1 base; unmatched junction nucleotides: 3. The germline V gene encodes CDR1 SNHLY and CDR2 FYNNEI. This CDR3 has 16 amino acids. This CDR3 reads CASSDPGQGAKNIQYF. The CDR3 DNA is TGTGCCAGCAGTGACCCGGGACAGGGGGCCAAAAACATTCAGTACTTC.

This clonotype was seen a few times. The genes are TRBV5-5 and TRBJ2-7; 10 bases line up with TRBD1. This CDR3 contains 17 residues. Per germline, CDR1 SGHKS and CDR2 YYEKEE (reference sequence). Trimming cost V 0 bases and J 0 bases; bases outside gene matches: 6. The CDR3 region is CASSLAGQGTSSYEQYF. CDR3 sequence (DNA): TGTGCCAGCAGCTTGGCGGGACAGGGGACGAGCTCCTACGAGCAGTACTTC.

This clonotype has more than one count but fewer than ten. The V gene is TRBV30, the J gene TRBJ2-7, with 8 bases matching TRBD2. V gave up 5 bases and J gave up 7 bases; unmatched junction bases: 10. The germline V gene encodes CDR1 GTSNPN and CDR2 SVGIG (reference sequence). The CDR3 contains 13 residues. The chain's CDR3 is CAWAAGAIQEQYF. Here the CDR3 DNA reads TGTGCCTGGGCAGCGGGAGCCATTCAGGAGCAGTACTTC.

Many counts were recorded for this clonotype. J is TRBJ2-7 and V is TRBV2, with TRBD1 as a possible D gene (5 bases). Per germline, CDR1 SNHLY and CDR2 FYNNEI. The length of the CDR3 is 12 residues. The ends were cut back, 7 bases at V and 6 bases at J, with 13 bases in the middle. DNA for the CDR3: TGTGCCAGCAATCAGGGTTATGGCGAGCAGTACTTC. Its translation is CASNQGYGEQYF.

This clonotype came up many times. The gene calls are TRBV20-1 and TRBJ2-1, with a weak D call TRBD2 (6 bases). With 3 bases removed from V and 10 bases from J, the gap between germline ends came to 16 bases. The V gene's germline CDR1 is DFQATT and CDR2 SNEGSKA (reference sequence). The CDR3 is made up of 13 amino acids. The CDR3 reads CSASLITGREQFF. The CDR3 DNA reads as TGCAGTGCTAGCTTAATTACCGGGAGAGAGCAGTTCTTC.

This chain joins TRBV2 and TRBJ2-7, with D perhaps being TRBD1 or TRBD2 (6 bases each). Trimming cost V 7 bases and J 4 bases, with 20 bases left between them. The CDR3 runs 15 residues. The germline V gene encodes CDR1 SNHLY and CDR2 FYNNEI. The DNA of the CDR3 is TGTGCCAGCACCGGGGCCGGGGGCTTTAGGTACGAGCAGTACTTC. Translating it yields CASTGAGGFRYEQYF.

The CDR3 here is CASSLSQTSGNTGELFF. The CDR3 bases are TGTGCCAGCAGCTTATCCCAAACTAGCGGGAACACCGGGGAGCTGTTTTTT. V is TRBV7-9 and J is TRBJ2-2; the match to TRBD2 covers 8 bases. V trimming: 2 bases; J trimming: 1 base; junction bases outside the gene matches: 6. The CDR3 sequence is 17 residues long. CDR1 is SEHNR, CDR2 FQNEAQ, per germline (reference sequence).

This clonotype has just a few counts. This chain connects TRBV10-3 to TRBJ2-7, with D perhaps TRBD2 (6 bases). CDR1 is ENHRY and CDR2 is SYGVKD in the germline V gene. The CDR3 spans 12 residues. V gave up 6 bases and J gave up 5 bases, with 11 bases separating them. CDR3 region: CAISGTVDEQYF. CDR3 coding DNA: TGTGCCATCAGCGGGACTGTGGACGAGCAGTACTTC.

The chain couples TRBV5-6 to TRBJ1-2; the D gene is possibly TRBD1 (6 bases). Germline V gene sequence: CDR1 SGHDT, CDR2 YYEEEE. The V and J ends lost 4 bases and 7 bases respectively, with 17 bases between them. This CDR3 has 14 residues. The CDR3 nucleotides are TGTGCCAGCAGCACCGGACAGCCAGGAGTTGGCTACACCTTC. Amino acid sequence: CASSTGQPGVGYTF.

This clonotype has at least ten counts. The chain uses TRBV2 and TRBJ2-7; 8 positions match TRBD2. The junction had 7 bases not matched to a gene; V was cut back by 6 bases and J by 0 bases. The CDR3 runs 15 residues. Germline loops: CDR1 SNHLY, CDR2 FYNNEI. The CDR3 loop is CASRTERGSSYEQYF. The CDR3 nucleotides read TGTGCCAGCAGGACAGAGCGGGGGAGCTCCTACGAGCAGTACTTC.

This clonotype showed up just a few times. J is TRBJ1-1 and V is TRBV29-1; a possible D gene is TRBD1 (6 bases). The V and J ends lost 3 bases and 6 bases respectively, with 14 bases between them. This CDR3 has 13 residues. Germline CDR1 reads SQVTM; CDR2 reads ANQGSEA. This chain's CDR3 is CSVDHRDRAEAFF. CDR3 nucleotide sequence: TGCAGCGTTGACCACAGGGATCGGGCTGAAGCTTTCTTT. The full variable domain, completed using reference TRBV29-1 and TRBJ1-1, is SAVISQKPSRDICQRGTSLTIQCQVDSQVTMMFWYRQQPGQSLTLIATANQGSEATYESGFVIDKFPISRPNLTFSTLTVSNMSPEDSSIYLCSVDHRDRAEAFFGQGTRLTVV.

This clonotype appeared many times. The J gene is TRBJ1-5, the V gene TRBV28; no clear D gene. CDR1 MDHEN and CDR2 SYDVKM come from the germline V gene. The CDR3 has 11 residues. Trimming took 8 bases from V and 4 from J, leaving 6 bases between them. The chain's CDR3 is CASAGNQPQHF. Here the CDR3 DNA reads TGTGCCAGCGCGGGGAATCAGCCCCAGCATTTT.